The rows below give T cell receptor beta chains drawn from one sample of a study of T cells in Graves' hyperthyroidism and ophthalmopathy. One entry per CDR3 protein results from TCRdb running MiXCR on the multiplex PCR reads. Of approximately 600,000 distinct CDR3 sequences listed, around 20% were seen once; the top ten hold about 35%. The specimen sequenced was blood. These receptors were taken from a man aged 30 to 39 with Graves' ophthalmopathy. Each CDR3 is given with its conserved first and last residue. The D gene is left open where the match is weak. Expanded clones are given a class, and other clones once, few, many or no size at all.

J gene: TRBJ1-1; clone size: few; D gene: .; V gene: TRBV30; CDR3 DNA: TGTGCCTGGCGGACAGTGGCTGAAGCTTTCTTT; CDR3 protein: CAWRTVAEAFF
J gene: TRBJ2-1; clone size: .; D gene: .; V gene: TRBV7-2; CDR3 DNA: TGTGCCAGCAGCCCCCCCGCCGGCTACAATGAGCAGTTCTTC; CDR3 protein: CASSPPAGYNEQFF
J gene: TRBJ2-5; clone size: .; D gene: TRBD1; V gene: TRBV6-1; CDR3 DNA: TGTGCCAGCAGTGAAGAAGTACAGGGGGCACAGACCCAGTACTTC; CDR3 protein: CASSEEVQGAQTQYF
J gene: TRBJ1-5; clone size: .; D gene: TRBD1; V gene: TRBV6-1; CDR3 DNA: TGTGCCAGCAAACCCGAAGGGACAGACAATCAGCCCCAGCATTTT; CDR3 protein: CASKPEGTDNQPQHF
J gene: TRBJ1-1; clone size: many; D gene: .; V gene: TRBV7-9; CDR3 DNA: TGTGCCAGCAGCTTAGCGACACAGAACACTGAAGCTTTCTTT; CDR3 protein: CASSLATQNTEAFF
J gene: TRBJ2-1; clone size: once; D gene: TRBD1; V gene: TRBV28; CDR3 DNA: TGTGCCAGCAGTTCCGGGACAGGGATCGATGAGCAGTTCTTC; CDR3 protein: CASSSGTGIDEQFF
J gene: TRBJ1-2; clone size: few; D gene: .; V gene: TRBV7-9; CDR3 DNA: TGTGCCAGCAGCCGGCCGACAGATACTAGGGACACCTTC; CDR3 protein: CASSRPTDTRDTF
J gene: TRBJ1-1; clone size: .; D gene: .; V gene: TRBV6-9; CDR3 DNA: TGTGCCAGCAGATCCGGCAGACGAATCACTGAAGCTTTCTTT; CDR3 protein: CASRSGRRITEAFF
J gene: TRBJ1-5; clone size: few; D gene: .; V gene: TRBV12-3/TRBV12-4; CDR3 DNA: TGTGCCAGCAGTTTAGACAGTTTCAATCAGCCCCAGCATTTT; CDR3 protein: CASSLDSFNQPQHF
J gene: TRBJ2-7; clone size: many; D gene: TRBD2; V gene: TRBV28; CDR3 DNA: TGTGCCAGCAGTCCTCCTGTTGGGAGGGTGAACTACGAGCAGTACTTC; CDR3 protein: CASSPPVGRVNYEQYF
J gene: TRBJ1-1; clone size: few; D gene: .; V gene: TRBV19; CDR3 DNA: TGTGCCAGTGGCCGGACGAACACTGAAGCTTTCTTT; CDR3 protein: CASGRTNTEAFF
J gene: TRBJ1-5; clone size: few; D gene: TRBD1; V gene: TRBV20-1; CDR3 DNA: TGCAGTGCTAGGGGACAGGGCAATCAGCCCCAGCATTTT; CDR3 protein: CSARGQGNQPQHF
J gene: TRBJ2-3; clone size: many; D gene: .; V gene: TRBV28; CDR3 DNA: TGTGCCAGCTCGATACGACCTGACAGGAACGCGCAGTATTTT; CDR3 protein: CASSIRPDRNAQYF
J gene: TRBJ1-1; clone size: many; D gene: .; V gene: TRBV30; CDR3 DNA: TGTGCCTGGAGTGTATCCCGGAACACTGAAGCTTTCTTT; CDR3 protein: CAWSVSRNTEAFF
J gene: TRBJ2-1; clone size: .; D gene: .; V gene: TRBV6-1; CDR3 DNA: TGTGCCACCAAGGGAATGGTCCATGAGCAGTTCTTC; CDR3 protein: CATKGMVHEQFF
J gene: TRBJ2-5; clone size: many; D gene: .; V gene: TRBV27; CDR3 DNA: TGTGCCAGCAGTTTCGGGAGGGGGCCAAGGGAGACCCAGTACTTC; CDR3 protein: CASSFGRGPRETQYF
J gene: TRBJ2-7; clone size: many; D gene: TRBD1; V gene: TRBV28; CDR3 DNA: TGTGCCAGCATAAGGGACAGGGCGCACTACGAGCAGTACTTC; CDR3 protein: CASIRDRAHYEQYF
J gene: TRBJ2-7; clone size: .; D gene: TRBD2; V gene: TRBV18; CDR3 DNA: TGTGCCAGCTCACCGAGCGGGAGGGCCAGCTCCTACGAGCAGTACTTC; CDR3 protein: CASSPSGRASSYEQYF
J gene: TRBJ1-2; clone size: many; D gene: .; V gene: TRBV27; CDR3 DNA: TGTGCCAGCAGTACCCGACAGGACCCCTATGGCTACACCTTC; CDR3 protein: CASSTRQDPYGYTF
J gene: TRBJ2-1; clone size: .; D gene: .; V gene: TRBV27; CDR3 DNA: TGTGCCAGCAGTTTTGGAGGGAATTACAATGAGCAGTTCTTC; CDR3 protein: CASSFGGNYNEQFF
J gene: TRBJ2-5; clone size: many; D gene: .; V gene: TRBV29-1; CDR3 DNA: TGCAGCGTTGCCCCCACCCACGGGACCCAGTACTTC; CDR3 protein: CSVAPTHGTQYF
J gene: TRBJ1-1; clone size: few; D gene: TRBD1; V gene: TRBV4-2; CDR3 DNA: TGTGCCAGCAGCCACCCCCGGCCAGGGGGCGATGGGGACACTGAAGCTTTCTTT; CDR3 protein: CASSHPRPGGDGDTEAFF
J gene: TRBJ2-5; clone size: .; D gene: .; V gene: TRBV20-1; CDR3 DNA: TGCAGTGCTAGCGGTGCCCAAGAGACCAAGTACTTC; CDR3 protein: CSASGAQETKYF
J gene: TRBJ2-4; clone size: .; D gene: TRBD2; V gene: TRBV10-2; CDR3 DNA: TGCGCCAGCAATGAAGCGGGAGTCGACATTCAGTACTTC; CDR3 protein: CASNEAGVDIQYF
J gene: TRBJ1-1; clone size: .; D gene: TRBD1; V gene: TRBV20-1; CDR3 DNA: TGCAGTGCGGAAGACAGGGGGCTGAACACTGAAGCTTTCTTT; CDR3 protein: CSAEDRGLNTEAFF
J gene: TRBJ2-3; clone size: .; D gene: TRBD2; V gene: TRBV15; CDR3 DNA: TGTGCCACCAGCACCCGGATAGCGGGAGCTGGCACAGATACGCAGTATTTT; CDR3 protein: CATSTRIAGAGTDTQYF
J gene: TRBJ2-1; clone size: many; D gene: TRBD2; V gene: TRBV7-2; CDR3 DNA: TGTGCCAGCAGCGGACTAGCGGGAGGGAGCTCCTACAATGAGCAGTTCTTC; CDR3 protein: CASSGLAGGSSYNEQFF
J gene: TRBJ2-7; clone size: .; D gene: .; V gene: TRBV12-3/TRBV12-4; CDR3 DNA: TGTGCCAGCAGTTTATTTGGTGACACCTACGAGCAGTACTTC; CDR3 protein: CASSLFGDTYEQYF
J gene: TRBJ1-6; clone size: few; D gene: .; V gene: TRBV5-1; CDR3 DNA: TGCGCCAGCAGCTTGGCCGGGGCAAGATATAATTCACCCCTCCACTTT; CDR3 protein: CASSLAGARYNSPLHF
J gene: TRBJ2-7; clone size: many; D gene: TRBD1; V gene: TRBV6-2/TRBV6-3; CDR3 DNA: TGTGCCAGCAGTCTCACGACAGGGGGTGTCCACGAGCAGTACTTC; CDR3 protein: CASSLTTGGVHEQYF
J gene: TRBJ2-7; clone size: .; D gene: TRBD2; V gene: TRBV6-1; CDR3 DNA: TGTGCCAGCAGTTCCGCTCCGGGACTAGCGGGAGGGAAGCAGTACTTC; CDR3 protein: CASSSAPGLAGGKQYF
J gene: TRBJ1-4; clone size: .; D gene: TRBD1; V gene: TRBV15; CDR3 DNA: TGTGCCACCAGCAGCACACAGGGGAATGATGAAAAACTGTTTTTT; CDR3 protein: CATSSTQGNDEKLFF
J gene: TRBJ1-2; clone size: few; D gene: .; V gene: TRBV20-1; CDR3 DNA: TGCAGTGCTAACCTACAGGGCTATGGCTACACCTTC; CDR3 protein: CSANLQGYGYTF
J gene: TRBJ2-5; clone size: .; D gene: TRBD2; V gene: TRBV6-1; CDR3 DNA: TGTGCCAGCAGTGGGACTAGCGGGAGGACTAAAGAGACCCAGTACTTC; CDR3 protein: CASSGTSGRTKETQYF